This T cell receptor (beta chain) was sequenced for a study of blood T cell repertoires in COVID-19. Background on the study: Samples came from the United States, Italy and Spain, spanning acute and convalescent COVID-19. In each case, the material was cDNA or gDNA derived from T cells, B-cell-depleted T cells, or PBMCs.

In the original analysis: Researchers report that nucleated cell counts were estimated from reference gene primer amplification. Data came from immunoSEQ multiplex PCR; TCRdb stores just in-frame clones and leaves some out. V and J calls and clone size follow that table, whereas D and trimming were derived from the DNA. The data contain about 270,000 clones, roughly nine tenths of them singletons. CDR3 length: 14 residues. CDR1 is LNHDA and CDR2 is SQIVND in the germline V gene (reference sequence). V gave up 7 bases and J gave up 4 bases; unmatched junction bases: 1. Material for sequencing was peripheral blood. The V and J genes are TRBV19 and TRBJ2-1; 13 bases align to TRBD2. The source of this sequence is a woman in her sixties who had recovered from COVID-19. CDR3 DNA sequence: TGTGCCAGTAAGGGACTAGCGGGATACAATGAGCAGTTCTTC. Protein: CASKGLAGYNEQFF.